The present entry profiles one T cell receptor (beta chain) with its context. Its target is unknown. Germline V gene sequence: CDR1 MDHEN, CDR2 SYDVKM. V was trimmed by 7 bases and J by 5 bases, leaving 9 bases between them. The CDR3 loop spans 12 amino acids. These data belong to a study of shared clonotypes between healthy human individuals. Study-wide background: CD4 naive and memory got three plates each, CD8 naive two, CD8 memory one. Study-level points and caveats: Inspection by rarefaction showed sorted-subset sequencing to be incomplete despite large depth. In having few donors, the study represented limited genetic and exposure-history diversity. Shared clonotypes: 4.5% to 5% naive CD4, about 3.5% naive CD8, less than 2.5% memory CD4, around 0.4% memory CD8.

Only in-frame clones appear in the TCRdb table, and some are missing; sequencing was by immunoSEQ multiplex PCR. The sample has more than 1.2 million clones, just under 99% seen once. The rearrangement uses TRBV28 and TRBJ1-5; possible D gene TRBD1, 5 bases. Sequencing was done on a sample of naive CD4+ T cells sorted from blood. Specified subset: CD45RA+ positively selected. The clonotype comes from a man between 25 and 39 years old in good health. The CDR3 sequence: CASNPGYQPQHF. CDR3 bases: TGTGCCAGCAACCCAGGGTATCAGCCCCAGCATTTT.